A single sample is the source of the 17 T cell receptor beta chains below, sequenced in a study of vaccination and CD4 T cells after COVID-19. Treatment of the sample: roughly 11-day PBMC culture with coronavirus spike peptide pools or control peptides (ViraFEST assay). These TCRs' antigens remain unknown. Cultured CD4+ T cell DNA underwent sequencing with the Oncomine TCR Beta short-read assay. TCRdb fed the PCR reads into MiXCR, producing one record per CDR3 protein. The sample lists over 20,000 distinct CDR3 sequences, around 39% seen once, with around 20% in the top ten. This sample comprised CD4+ T cells from blood, cultured in vitro, obtained before SARS-CoV-2 vaccination. The receptors stem from a human donor who received a COVID-19 vaccine.

The rearrangement links TRBV25-1 to TRBJ1-4; D possibly corresponds to TRBD1 (5 bases). V lost 3 bases, J lost 4 bases, and 12 bases lay in between. This CDR3 region has 15 residues. Germline V gives CDR1 MGHDK, CDR2 SYGVNS. The CDR3 is CASSESQEDNEKLFF. In DNA, the CDR3 is TGTGCCAGCAGTGAGTCACAGGAGGATAATGAAAAACTGTTTTTT.

The rearrangement joins TRBV19 to TRBJ1-2, with a possible D match to TRBD1 (6 bases). The germline V gene has CDR1 LNHDA and CDR2 SQIVND (reference sequence). This CDR3 spans 15 amino acids. Trimming cost V 3 bases and J 2 bases, with 13 bases left between them. The CDR3 loop is CASSIGWDTNYGYTF. CDR3 nucleotide sequence: TGTGCCAGTAGTATTGGTTGGGACACCAACTATGGCTACACCTTC. Complete variable domain (other parts from reference TRBV19 and TRBJ1-2): DGGITQSPKYLFRKEGQNVTLSCEQNLNHDAMYWYRQDPGQGLRLIYYSQIVNDFQKGDIAEGYSVSREKKESFPLTVTSAQKNPTAFYLCASSIGWDTNYGYTFGSGTRLTVV.

The sample holds a few counts of this clonotype. V usage is TRBV7-8 and J usage is TRBJ1-4; D remains ambiguous. Germline V lookup: CDR1 SGHVS, CDR2 FQNEAQ. V was trimmed by 5 bases and J by 3 bases, leaving 22 bases between them. This CDR3 comprises 18 residues. CDR3 coding DNA: TGTGCCAGCAGCCGGAGGCCGGGCCAAATCACGTCTAATGAAAAACTGTTTTTT. Protein sequence: CASSRRPGQITSNEKLFF.

The CDR3 is CASNKAGHTGELFF. The CDR3 nucleotides read TGTGCCAGCAACAAAGCAGGGCACACCGGGGAGCTGTTTTTT. V is TRBV11-3 and J is TRBJ2-2, with a weak D call TRBD1 (5 bases). V gave up 7 bases and J gave up 3 bases, with 12 bases separating them. Per the germline V gene, CDR1 is SGHNT and CDR2 is YENEEA. This CDR3 spans 14 amino acids.

The genes are TRBV20-1 and TRBJ2-3; TRBD2 matches 7 bases. CDR3 length: 13 residues. Germline V lookup: CDR1 DFQATT, CDR2 SNEGSKA (reference sequence). V trimming: 5 bases; J trimming: 9 bases; junction bases outside the gene matches: 11. The CDR3 reads CSAFGLGVVTQYF. The CDR3 nucleotides are TGCAGTGCTTTTGGACTAGGGGTTGTCACGCAGTATTTT.

The rearrangement uses TRBV5-5 and TRBJ2-1; possibly TRBD1 or TRBD2 for D (6 bases each). Germline V CDR1 and CDR2: SGHKS, YYEKEE (reference sequence). V was cut by 0 bases and J by 3 bases, with 10 bases left in between. The CDR3 has 15 amino acids. CDR3 DNA sequence: TGTGCCAGCAGCTTGGAGGGGGGATTCTACAATGAGCAGTTCTTC. Its translation: CASSLEGGFYNEQFF. Full variable domain (rest looked up from reference TRBV5-5 and TRBJ2-1): DAGVTQSPTHLIKTRGQQVTLRCSPISGHKSVSWYQQVLGQGPQFIFQYYEKEERGRGNFPDRFSARQFPNYSSELNVNALLLGDSALYLCASSLEGGFYNEQFFGPGTRLTVL.

V usage is TRBV7-2 and J usage is TRBJ2-1; 11 bases are shared with TRBD2. V lost 6 bases to trimming and J lost 6 bases; unmatched junction nucleotides: 4. Germline V CDR1 and CDR2: SGHTA, FQGNSA. The CDR3 consists of 14 residues. The CDR3, as DNA: TGTGCCAGCAGTTCAGGGACTAGCGGCAATGAGCAGTTCTTC. It translates to CASSSGTSGNEQFF. The full variable domain, with the rest looked up from reference TRBV7-2 and TRBJ2-1, is GAGVSQSPSNKVTEKGKDVELRCDPISGHTALYWYRQSLGQGLEFLIYFQGNSAPDKSGLPSDRFSAERTGGSVSTLTIQRTQQEDSAVYLCASSSGTSGNEQFFGPGTRLTVL.

The CDR3 nucleotides are TGTGCCATCAGGCCCTCAACTAATGAAAAACTGTTTTTT. Residues: CAIRPSTNEKLFF. The gene calls are TRBV10-3 and TRBJ1-4; D gene unclear. CDR1 ENHRY and CDR2 SYGVKD come from the germline V gene. This CDR3 spans 13 amino acids. V lost 6 bases and J lost 0, with 5 bases in between.

The V call is TRBV6-1, the J call TRBJ1-2; D may be TRBD1 (5 bases). V was cut by 6 bases and J by 8 bases, with 13 bases left in between. This CDR3 has 12 residues. Germline lookup yields CDR1 MNHNS and CDR2 SASEGT. The CDR3 reads CASRQGSRGYTF. The CDR3 DNA follows: TGTGCCAGCAGGCAGGGTTCTCGGGGCTACACCTTC.

This clonotype was seen just once. A read error may account for a junction end that differs from germline. The CDR3 sequence: CASRAGASGGLIF. DNA of the CDR3: TGTGCCAGCAGAGCTGGAGCAAGCGGGGGGTTGATCTTC. The J gene is TRBJ2-1, the V gene TRBV2; 9 bases are shared with TRBD2. Germline values: CDR1 SNHLY, CDR2 FYNNEI. The CDR3 covers 13 residues.

This rearrangement joins TRBV4-2 to TRBJ2-3; perhaps TRBD1 as D (6 bases). This CDR3 is 13 amino acids long. The V and J ends lost 3 bases and 6 bases respectively, with 10 bases between them. The germline V gene encodes CDR1 LGHNA and CDR2 YNFKEQ. CDR3 region: CASSHQGSDTQYF. The CDR3 nucleotides read TGTGCCAGCAGCCACCAGGGGTCGGATACGCAGTATTTT.

This chain links TRBV20-1 with TRBJ2-1, with a tentative D call TRBD2 (6 bases). CDR1 DFQATT and CDR2 SNEGSKA come from the germline V gene (reference sequence). This CDR3 spans 15 amino acids. V lost 0 bases to trimming and J lost 8 bases, with 17 bases between them. The chain's CDR3 is CSARDDGQGGDEQFF. The CDR3 nucleotides read TGCAGTGCTAGAGATGACGGTCAGGGAGGCGATGAGCAGTTCTTC.

The chain uses TRBV24-1 and TRBJ2-7; D uncertain. The CDR3 is made up of 14 amino acids. V gave up 4 bases and J gave up 1 base, with 10 bases separating them. Germline V gene data show CDR1 as KGHDR and CDR2 as SFDVKD. CDR3 region: CATSDPDGSYEQYF. CDR3 coding DNA: TGTGCCACCAGTGACCCCGACGGGTCCTACGAGCAGTACTTC.

There are a few counts of this clonotype. The V and J genes are TRBV20-1 and TRBJ2-3; 12 nucleotides agree with TRBD2. After removal of 2 bases from V and 3 bases from J, the junction contained 0 bases not matched to a gene. The CDR3 extends over 14 amino acids. CDR1 is DFQATT, CDR2 SNEGSKA, per germline (reference sequence). CDR3 amino acids: CSARLAGGTDTQYF. The CDR3 DNA reads as TGCAGTGCTAGACTAGCGGGGGGGACAGATACGCAGTATTTT.

This clonotype was found a few times. The rearrangement joins TRBV6-1 to TRBJ2-3, with D possibly matching TRBD2 (5 bases). The germline CDR1 and CDR2 sequences are MNHNS and SASEGT. This CDR3 is built from 14 residues. Trimming took 6 bases from V and 4 from J, leaving 14 bases between them. The CDR3 reads CASRGGRGPDTQYF. In DNA form, the CDR3 reads TGTGCCAGCAGAGGAGGACGGGGTCCAGATACGCAGTATTTT.

The gene calls are TRBV11-1 and TRBJ2-3; D is perhaps TRBD2 (5 bases). The CDR3 is 16 amino acids. V dropped 5 bases and J dropped 2 bases, with 17 bases sitting between them. Germline V gene data show CDR1 as SGHAT and CDR2 as FQDESV (reference sequence). In nucleotides, the CDR3 is TGTGCCAGCAGCCCGCTGGTTTACGGGAACACAGATACGCAGTATTTT. Translating it yields CASSPLVYGNTDTQYF.

This clonotype rates as medium-sized. The chain joins TRBV20-1 to TRBJ1-5; 7 positions agree with TRBD1. The CDR3 totals 16 residues. CDR1 is DFQATT and CDR2 is SNEGSKA in the germline V gene (reference sequence). Trimming cost V 6 bases and J 0 bases; bases outside gene matches: 11. The CDR3 region has the DNA TGCAGTGCCACCCTAGAGGGGACAGATAGCAATCAGCCCCAGCATTTT. Protein product: CSATLEGTDSNQPQHF.